This T cell receptor beta chain was captured in a study of T cell responses to AZD1222 COVID-19 vaccine. Study conclusions and caveats: The donors showed a predominance of white British ancestry and of females, with possible underestimation of clonal diversity.

A word on this clone: Antigen unknown.

The germline CDR1 and CDR2 sequences are ENHRY and SYGVKD. The CDR3 contains 13 residues. V lost 5 bases and J 8 bases, leaving 12 bases between the germline ends. TCRdb keeps only in-frame clones here, not all; method: immunoSEQ multiplex PCR. This sample carries around 140,000 clones, roughly 92% of them seen once, and the ten largest clones take roughly 1.8%. Here the sequenced sample was peripheral blood, taken on day 0 of AZD1222 vaccination. The chain links TRBV10-3 to TRBJ1-4; a possible D gene is TRBD1 (5 bases). The sequence was obtained from an adult in good health. CDR3 loop: CAISRTPAEKLFF. The CDR3 nucleotides are TGTGCCATCAGTCGGACACCCGCCGAAAAACTGTTTTTT.